This entry lists 30 T cell receptor beta chains sequenced from one sample in a study of tumor-infiltrating lymphocytes in primary liver carcinoma. Germline DNA was extracted too, while blood RNA derived from unsorted whole blood. TCR beta cDNA came from roughly 0.45 ug total RNA, primed with a constant-region primer. Slightly modified ARM-PCR with three nested multiplex PCR rounds yielded TCR beta libraries. A C-beta reverse primer was combined with TRBV1-TRBV30 forward primers in the first two PCR rounds, and each round had about 10 cycles. One entry per CDR3 protein, called by TCRdb with MiXCR from the multiplex PCR reads. The sample consists of about 300,000 distinct CDR3 sequences, 55% to 65% of them appearing once. Specimen: peripheral blood. The receptors derive from a middle-aged man with primary liver carcinoma and hepatitis B virus infection.

Regarding this clonotype: At one of its ends the junction is not consistent with the germline gene, which may arise from a read error. The rearrangement links TRBV12-3 or TRBV12-4 to TRBJ1-1; weak D call: TRBD1 (6 bases). The length of the CDR3 is 14 residues. The CDR3 nucleotides are TGTGCCAGCAGTGGGGGCAGGCAGAACACTGAAGTTTTCTTT. Protein product: CASSGGRQNTEVFF.

The V and J genes are TRBV28 and TRBJ2-7, with TRBD1 matching over 9 bases. The trim removed 8 bases at V and 1 base at J, leaving 9 bases unmatched. This CDR3 contains 15 residues. Germline loops: CDR1 MDHEN, CDR2 SYDVKM. CDR3 DNA: TGTGCCAGCGGCAACAGGGGGCTGATGTCCTACGAGCAGTACTTC. It is translated as CASGNRGLMSYEQYF.

The CDR3 bases are TGTGCCAGCAGAGGACAGTCCTCCTACAATGAGCAGTTCTTC. Its translation is CASRGQSSYNEQFF. The V gene is TRBV6-1, the J gene TRBJ2-1; a possible D gene is TRBD1 (6 bases). This CDR3 is built from 14 residues. V was trimmed by 6 bases and J by 0 bases, leaving 9 bases between them. Germline V lookup: CDR1 MNHNS, CDR2 SASEGT.

There are a few counts of this clonotype. This chain connects TRBV28 to TRBJ2-1; D uncertain. CDR1 is MDHEN and CDR2 is SYDVKM in the germline V gene. The CDR3 length is 15 residues. The V gene lost 5 bases and the J gene lost 4 bases, with 15 bases spanning the gap. The DNA of the CDR3 is TGTGCCAGCAGTCCCTCCCTGGCTGGATACAATGAGCAGTTCTTC. It is translated as CASSPSLAGYNEQFF. Full variable domain (rest looked up from reference TRBV28 and TRBJ2-1): DVKVTQSSRYLVKRTGEKVFLECVQDMDHENMFWYRQDPGLGLRLIYFSYDVKMKEKGDIPEGYSVSREKKERFSLILESASTNQTSMYLCASSPSLAGYNEQFFGPGTRLTVL.

This clonotype was seen once. One junction end does not reproduce the germline sequence, and a read error may be involved. The CDR3 spells CASSSLSCNEQSF. In DNA, the CDR3 is TGTGCCAGCAGCTCCTTGAGCTGCAATGAGCAGTCCTTC. The chain links TRBV11-2 to TRBJ2-1; unclear D gene. CDR1 is SGHAT, CDR2 FQNNGV, per germline. CDR3 length equals 13 residues.

V and J are TRBV11-3 and TRBJ2-2; D may be TRBD1 (6 bases). Trimming shortened V by 3 bases and J by 10 bases, and 18 bases separated the two germline ends. Germline V lookup: CDR1 SGHNT, CDR2 YENEEA. The CDR3 has 15 amino acids. The chain's CDR3 is CASSLSPRGDAELFF. The CDR3 DNA follows: TGTGCCAGCAGCTTGTCCCCCAGGGGCGATGCGGAGCTGTTTTTT.

This clonotype came up a few times. A much larger clone sits a single nucleotide away, making a read error possible. The chain couples TRBV11-3 to TRBJ2-2; 9 nucleotides align to TRBD2. The germline V gene has CDR1 SGHNT and CDR2 YENEEA. The CDR3 consists of 15 residues. After removal of 5 bases from V and 7 bases from J, the junction contained 8 bases not matched to a gene. This CDR3 reads CASSPGGRDGGELFF. CDR3 nucleotides: TGTGCCAGCAGCCCCGGCGGGAGGGACGGCGGGGAGCTGTTTTTT.

The chain couples TRBV5-1 to TRBJ2-1; 7 bases agree with TRBD2. The CDR3 is 15 amino acids. J was trimmed by 11 bases and V by 4 bases; bases with no gene match: 15. Per the germline V gene, CDR1 is SGHRS and CDR2 is YFSETQ. In DNA, the CDR3 is TGCGCCAGCAGCCTGGGACTCTCCGGGGGGAATAAGCAGTTCTTC. Its protein product is CASSLGLSGGNKQFF.

This clonotype was detected many times. The chain is built from TRBV4-1 and TRBJ1-4; D might be TRBD1 (6 bases). Trimming cost V 5 bases and J 5 bases, with 12 bases left between them. CDR3 length: 14 amino acids. Germline CDR1 reads MGHRA; CDR2 reads YSYEKL. CDR3 loop: CASSYVGTNEKLFF. The CDR3 DNA sequence: TGCGCCAGCAGCTACGTTGGGACAAATGAAAAACTGTTTTTT.

This clonotype was detected a few times. A much more abundant neighbour one base away suggests this may be a read error. The chain joins TRBV6-5 to TRBJ2-5; 9 nucleotides align to TRBD2. Germline V gene sequence: CDR1 MNHEY, CDR2 SVGAGI. This CDR3 spans 12 amino acids. V was pared by 10 bases and J by 5 bases, with 5 bases of the junction left unmatched. CDR3 residues: CANTGLAETQYF. For the CDR3, the DNA is TGTGCCAACACGGGACTAGCCGAGACCCAGTACTTC.

There are many counts of this clonotype. This chain connects TRBV29-1 to TRBJ1-1; D remains ambiguous. V lost 4 bases, J lost 8 bases, and 8 bases lay in between. Germline CDR1 reads SQVTM; CDR2 reads ANQGSEA. CDR3 length equals 10 residues. In DNA, the CDR3 is TGCAGCGTTGTAACCAGAGAAGCTTTCTTT. It translates to CSVVTREAFF. The full variable domain, rest sourced from reference TRBV29-1 and TRBJ1-1, is SAVISQKPSRDICQRGTSLTIQCQVDSQVTMMFWYRQQPGQSLTLIATANQGSEATYESGFVIDKFPISRPNLTFSTLTVSNMSPEDSSIYLCSVVTREAFFGQGTRLTVV.

The table lists this clonotype with many counts. The chain employs TRBV11-2 and TRBJ2-7; D possibly corresponds to TRBD2 (5 bases). CDR3 length: 14 residues. Germline V lookup: CDR1 SGHAT, CDR2 FQNNGV. V lost 3 bases and J 6 bases, leaving 15 bases between the germline ends. The CDR3 DNA is TGTGCCAGCAGCTTTGGTGGGAGAGGTATCGAGCAGTACTTC. Protein: CASSFGGRGIEQYF.

This chain links TRBV24-1 with TRBJ2-7; 7 nucleotides line up with TRBD1. CDR1 and CDR2 (germline): KGHDR, SFDVKD. The trim removed 5 bases at V and 5 bases at J, leaving 5 bases unmatched. This CDR3 is 13 amino acids long. The CDR3 protein is CATSGQGVNEQYF. Written as DNA, the CDR3 is TGTGCCACCAGTGGACAGGGAGTCAACGAGCAGTACTTC.

In the case of this clonotype: This may come from a read error, since a much larger clone is one base off. This chain links TRBV6-2 or TRBV6-3 with TRBJ2-6; TRBD2 might be the D (7 bases). The germline CDR1 and CDR2 sequences are MNHEY and SVGEGT. This CDR3 region has 19 residues. DNA for the CDR3: TGTGCCAGCAGTACCCACAGGGAAAAGGGAGGGTCTGGGGCCAACGTCCCGACTTTC. Translation: CASSTHREKGGSGANVPTF.

Concerning this clonotype: This may arise from a read error, as a much more abundant clone is one base away. The chain links TRBV7-9 to TRBJ2-3; D not certain. The J call may be mistaken, given a closer DNA end match to TRBJ1-5. The length of the CDR3 is 16 residues. The germline CDR1 and CDR2 sequences are SEHNR and FQNEAQ (reference sequence). CDR3 sequence (DNA): TGTGCCAGCAGCTTAAGTCTAGCGGGAGTGATAGATACGCAGCATTTT. Translating gives CASSLSLAGVIDTQHF.

With regard to this clonotype: Given a much more abundant clone one base away, this may be a read error. V and J are TRBV4-1 and TRBJ2-3, with a weak D call TRBD2 (5 bases). Trimming took 11 bases from V and 5 from J, leaving 17 bases between them. This CDR3 has 13 amino acids. Germline values: CDR1 MGHRA, CDR2 YSYEKL. The CDR3 loop is CAGKFEGQDTQYF. The CDR3 DNA sequence: TGCGCCGGCAAATTTGAGGGCCAAGATACGCAGTATTTT.

With regard to this clonotype: The junction shows a germline mismatch at one end, possibly a read error. V and J are TRBV11-2 and TRBJ2-3, with 9 positions matching TRBD2. The germline V gene encodes CDR1 SGHAT and CDR2 FQNNGV. The CDR3 contains 16 residues. CDR3 coding DNA: TGTGCCAGCAGCCGTCGTAGCGGGAGCTTAGGAGATACACAGTATTTT. Residues: CASSRRSGSLGDTQYF.

The chain combines TRBV20-1 with TRBJ2-7; 10 bases line up with TRBD1. Germline V lookup: CDR1 DFQATT, CDR2 SNEGSKA (reference sequence). Unmatched junction bases numbered 9, after V lost 6 bases and J lost 4 bases. This CDR3 spans 14 amino acids. The CDR3 DNA reads as TGCAGTGCCGGTCCGGGACAGGGGTTTTACGAGCAGTACTTC. Translated: CSAGPGQGFYEQYF.

As for this clonotype: One end of the junction varies from germline; a read error may be responsible. The chain couples TRBV11-1 to TRBJ1-2; 8 bases are a match to TRBD1. Germline V gives CDR1 SGHAT, CDR2 FQDESV (reference sequence). This CDR3 region has 13 residues. CDR3 in DNA: TGTGCCAGCAGCATGGACAGGGCCTATGCCTACACCTTC. Amino acid sequence: CASSMDRAYAYTF. The complete variable domain, with remaining parts taken from reference TRBV11-1 and TRBJ1-2, reads EAEVAQSPRYKITEKSQAVAFWCDPISGHATLYWYRQILGQGPELLVQFQDESVVDDSQLPKDRFSAERLKGVDSTLKIQPAELGDSAMYLCASSMDRAYAYTFGSGTRLTVV.

This clonotype has only a few counts. A much more abundant neighbour one base away suggests this may be a read error. The conserved phenylalanine or tryptophan is not found at the CDR3 terminus, so this likely reflects a read error. The chain employs TRBV5-4 and TRBJ2-7; 7 bases align to TRBD1. Germline-derived CDR1 and CDR2 are SGHNT and YYREEE (reference sequence). CDR3 size: 14 residues. V lost 0 bases, J lost 6 bases, and 6 bases stayed unmatched. CDR3 in DNA: TGTGCCAGCAGCTTGGCCAGGGGGAACTCCGAGCAGTACTCC. Translated: CASSLARGNSEQYS.

The sample holds many counts of this clonotype. This chain uses TRBV6-1 with TRBJ2-6; D is unclear. Deletions cut 2 bases from V and 4 bases from J, with 9 bases between. Germline CDR1 reads MNHNS; CDR2 reads SASEGT. CDR3 length: 15 amino acids. CDR3 bases: TGTGCCAGCAGTGAATTCTCCCAAGGGGCCAACGTCCTGACTTTC. It translates to CASSEFSQGANVLTF.

The chain is built from TRBV10-2 and TRBJ2-2; D perhaps matches TRBD2 (5 bases). Trimming shortened V by 0 bases and J by 0 bases, and 11 bases separated the two germline ends. This CDR3 is 17 amino acids long. Germline V gene lookup returns CDR1 WSHSY and CDR2 SAAADI. The CDR3 loop is CASSESRVLPNTGELFF. Written as DNA, the CDR3 is TGCGCCAGCAGTGAGTCGCGGGTATTGCCGAACACCGGGGAGCTGTTTTTT.

This clonotype has a count of ten or more. The chain is built from TRBV6-2 or TRBV6-3 and TRBJ2-7; D remains ambiguous. The CDR3 length is 11 residues. Germline-derived CDR1 and CDR2 are MNHEY and SVGEGT. Trimming cost V 11 bases and J 2 bases, with 10 bases left between them. Here the CDR3 reads CAGFHTYEQYF. The CDR3 DNA follows: TGTGCCGGTTTTCACACCTACGAGCAGTACTTC.

In this sample, this clonotype turned up many times. The V gene is TRBV12-3 or TRBV12-4, the J gene TRBJ2-1; D is undetermined. The CDR3 has 11 residues. Trimming stripped 8 bases from V and 10 bases from J, with 12 bases between. The CDR3 protein is CASRIAEEQFF. As DNA, the CDR3 is TGTGCCAGCCGCATAGCTGAGGAGCAGTTCTTC.

This clonotype appeared once. The CDR3 carries no conserved terminal phenylalanine or tryptophan, so it likely arises from a read error. This chain uses TRBV12-3 or TRBV12-4 with TRBJ2-1; 8 bases agree with TRBD2. The CDR3 is made up of 15 amino acids. The DNA of the CDR3 is TGTGCCAGTAGTTCAAACGCCCGGGGGGGCTATGAGCAGTTCCTC. Encoded protein: CASSSNARGGYEQFL.

This clonotype appeared once. A single base separates this from a much larger clone, so it may be a read error. The gene calls are TRBV12-3 or TRBV12-4 and TRBJ1-5; 11 nucleotides match TRBD1. Trimming removed 5 bases from V and 7 bases from J; junction bases left unmatched: 4. The CDR3 has 14 amino acids. The CDR3 coding sequence is TGTGCCAGCAGTCGGACAGGGGGCGAGCAGCCCCAGCATTTT. This codes for CASSRTGGEQPQHF.

Of note for this clonotype: One end of the junction fails to match germline, which may point to a read error. The rearrangement uses TRBV4-1 and TRBJ2-7; 8 nucleotides align to TRBD2. Germline-derived CDR1 and CDR2 are MGHRA and YSYEKL. The CDR3 is made up of 17 amino acids. The CDR3 is CTSSRLWRSGGSYEQCF. The CDR3 nucleotides read TGCACCAGCAGCCGCCTGTGGAGAAGCGGGGGCTCCTACGAGCAGTGCTTC.

This clonotype was seen repeatedly, ten times or more. The chain links TRBV12-3 or TRBV12-4 to TRBJ2-2; D is possibly TRBD1 or TRBD2 (6 bases each). Trimming shortened V by 6 bases and J by 5 bases, and 13 bases separated the two germline ends. This CDR3 spans 14 amino acids. The CDR3 sequence is CASSPRRGTGELFF. The CDR3 DNA reads as TGTGCCAGCAGCCCTCGGAGGGGGACCGGGGAGCTGTTTTTT.

J is TRBJ2-1 and V is TRBV11-1; D is undetermined. Germline V lookup: CDR1 SGHAT, CDR2 FQDESV (reference sequence). The CDR3 is 16 amino acids. V lost 4 bases and J lost 4, with 17 bases in between. The CDR3 region has the DNA TGTGCCAGCAGCTCAAACGGGCGGACCGATTACAATGAGCAGTTCTTC. Translated, it gives CASSSNGRTDYNEQFF.

About this clonotype: Given a much more abundant clone one base away, this may be a read error. V gene TRBV5-4 combines with J gene TRBJ1-5, with D tentatively TRBD1 (5 bases). The CDR3 has 14 amino acids. Germline assignment: CDR1 SGHNT and CDR2 YYREEE (reference sequence). CDR3 residues: CTSSLAGGNQPQHF. CDR3 nucleotide sequence: TGTACCAGCAGCTTGGCGGGGGGCAATCAGCCCCAGCATTTT.